The rows below give T cell receptor beta chains drawn from one sample of a study of blood T cell repertoires in COVID-19. Libraries were prepared by immunoSEQ multiplex PCR; TCRdb keeps only in-frame clonotypes and omits some of them. Seen here are some 80,000 clones, 80% to 85% observed once, and the top ten hold roughly 40%. Material for sequencing was peripheral blood. These receptors were obtained from an elderly man with acute or convalescent COVID-19. The CDR3 runs from the conserved cysteine through the conserved F or W. Fields, in order: D gene, V gene, J gene, clone size, CDR3 DNA, CDR3 protein. D genes are given only for firm matches. Clone sizes are given selectively: once, few, many, or a class where the clone is expanded.

D gene: -; V gene: TRBV19; J gene: TRBJ1-5; clone size: -; CDR3 DNA: TGTGCCAGTAGTGTGAGTAGCAATCAGCCCCAGCATTTT; CDR3 protein: CASSVSSNQPQHF
D gene: TRBD2; V gene: TRBV24-1; J gene: TRBJ2-3; clone size: few; CDR3 DNA: TGTGCCACCGGGCTAGCGGGAGCCACAGATACGCAGTATTTT; CDR3 protein: CATGLAGATDTQYF
D gene: TRBD1; V gene: TRBV18; J gene: TRBJ1-1; clone size: -; CDR3 DNA: TGTGCCAGCTCACTCTACAGGGGGCAAGGGAACACTGAAGCTTTCTTT; CDR3 protein: CASSLYRGQGNTEAFF
D gene: TRBD1; V gene: TRBV7-2; J gene: TRBJ1-4; clone size: once; CDR3 DNA: TGTGCCAGCAGCAAGCGGACAGGGTCAAATGAAAAACTGTTTTTT; CDR3 protein: CASSKRTGSNEKLFF
D gene: -; V gene: TRBV4-1; J gene: TRBJ1-2; clone size: -; CDR3 DNA: TGCGCCAGCAGCCAAGTCCCAAACTATGGCTACACCTTC; CDR3 protein: CASSQVPNYGYTF
D gene: -; V gene: TRBV5-6; J gene: TRBJ2-7; clone size: -; CDR3 DNA: TGTGCCAGCAGGCCAGGGGGGAGCTACGAGCAGTACTTC; CDR3 protein: CASRPGGSYEQYF
D gene: -; V gene: TRBV27; J gene: TRBJ2-6; clone size: few; CDR3 DNA: TGTGCCAGCTCACACCGGGTCTTCTCTGGGGCCAACGTCCTGACTTTC; CDR3 protein: CASSHRVFSGANVLTF
D gene: TRBD1; V gene: TRBV7-2; J gene: TRBJ1-2; clone size: few; CDR3 DNA: TGTGCCAGCAGCTATATACAGGGGCTTGGCTACACCTTC; CDR3 protein: CASSYIQGLGYTF
D gene: TRBD1; V gene: TRBV19; J gene: TRBJ1-3; clone size: -; CDR3 DNA: TGTGCCAGTAGCCTGGCCCGGACAGGACCAAACTCTGGAAACACCATATATTTT; CDR3 protein: CASSLARTGPNSGNTIYF
D gene: TRBD1; V gene: TRBV7-2; J gene: TRBJ2-1; clone size: -; CDR3 DNA: TGTGCCAGCAGCCGGACAGGGGTGGGGGAGCAGTTCTTC; CDR3 protein: CASSRTGVGEQFF
D gene: -; V gene: TRBV28; J gene: TRBJ2-1; clone size: -; CDR3 DNA: TGTGCCAGCAGTTCCAGGGGTAAGAGGGACAATGAGCAGTTCTTC; CDR3 protein: CASSSRGKRDNEQFF
D gene: -; V gene: TRBV2; J gene: TRBJ2-7; clone size: -; CDR3 DNA: TGTGCCAGCAGTGGGTTCCCTCGGTCCTACGAGCAGTACTTC; CDR3 protein: CASSGFPRSYEQYF
D gene: TRBD1; V gene: TRBV18; J gene: TRBJ2-7; clone size: -; CDR3 DNA: TGTGCCAGCTCACAGAGACAGGGGGTGGGGTACTACGAGCAGTACTTC; CDR3 protein: CASSQRQGVGYYEQYF
D gene: -; V gene: TRBV18; J gene: TRBJ2-1; clone size: -; CDR3 DNA: TGTGCCAGCTCACCCCTAGGGGTCCCATCCAATGAGCAGTTCTTC; CDR3 protein: CASSPLGVPSNEQFF
D gene: -; V gene: TRBV28; J gene: TRBJ2-3; clone size: -; CDR3 DNA: TGTGCCAGCAGTTTTCTGGCAGGGGTTTGGGTACGCACAGATACGCAGTATTTT; CDR3 protein: CASSFLAGVWVRTDTQYF
D gene: TRBD1; V gene: TRBV29-1; J gene: TRBJ1-4; clone size: -; CDR3 DNA: TGCAGCGTCGCTCGGGACAGGGGCTTGAATGAAAAACTGTTTTTT; CDR3 protein: CSVARDRGLNEKLFF
D gene: TRBD1; V gene: TRBV3-1/TRBV3-2; J gene: TRBJ2-7; clone size: -; CDR3 DNA: TGTGCCAGCAGCCAGACAGGGGGCAGTTACGAGCAGTACTTC; CDR3 protein: CASSQTGGSYEQYF
D gene: -; V gene: TRBV12-3/TRBV12-4; J gene: TRBJ1-1; clone size: few; CDR3 DNA: TGTGCCAGCAGTTCACGACAGATAAATGAAGCTTTCTTT; CDR3 protein: CASSSRQINEAFF
D gene: -; V gene: TRBV6-6; J gene: TRBJ2-7; clone size: -; CDR3 DNA: TGTGCCAGCAGTTATACTTCTGCGGGGAGCCACGAGCAGTACTTC; CDR3 protein: CASSYTSAGSHEQYF
D gene: -; V gene: TRBV6-4; J gene: TRBJ1-1; clone size: -; CDR3 DNA: TGTGCCAGCAGTGACTCTTATGGCGGGAACACTGAAGCTTTCTTT; CDR3 protein: CASSDSYGGNTEAFF
D gene: -; V gene: TRBV18; J gene: TRBJ1-2; clone size: -; CDR3 DNA: TGTGCCAGCTCACCGACCAGGACAGAGACTAACTATGGCTACACCTTC; CDR3 protein: CASSPTRTETNYGYTF
D gene: -; V gene: TRBV5-4; J gene: TRBJ1-2; clone size: -; CDR3 DNA: TGTGCCAGCAGCTTACAGCTTGTAGCTAACTATGGCTACACCTTC; CDR3 protein: CASSLQLVANYGYTF
D gene: -; V gene: TRBV7-3; J gene: TRBJ2-1; clone size: -; CDR3 DNA: TGTGCCAGCAGCCAGGGGGGCGCGGTAAATGAGCAGTTCTTC; CDR3 protein: CASSQGGAVNEQFF
D gene: -; V gene: TRBV12-3/TRBV12-4; J gene: TRBJ2-2; clone size: -; CDR3 DNA: TGTGCCAGCAGTCTCGCGGGCGGGGAGCTGTTTTTT; CDR3 protein: CASSLAGGELFF
D gene: -; V gene: TRBV28; J gene: TRBJ1-2; clone size: few; CDR3 DNA: TGTGCCAGCAGTTTAAGGGGCTATGGCTACACCTTC; CDR3 protein: CASSLRGYGYTF
D gene: -; V gene: TRBV20-1; J gene: TRBJ2-1; clone size: -; CDR3 DNA: TGCAGTGCTAGATCGGACCGGGGGCAGTTCTTC; CDR3 protein: CSARSDRGQFF
D gene: -; V gene: TRBV10-3; J gene: TRBJ2-1; clone size: -; CDR3 DNA: TGTGCCATCAGGCCCTCGACTAGTCCAAATGAGCAGTTCTTC; CDR3 protein: CAIRPSTSPNEQFF
D gene: -; V gene: TRBV4-2; J gene: TRBJ2-7; clone size: once; CDR3 DNA: TGTGCCAGCAGCCAAGATCCCGGGGTGCGGGGAATGCCTACCGAGCAGTACTTC; CDR3 protein: CASSQDPGVRGMPTEQYF
D gene: TRBD1; V gene: TRBV14; J gene: TRBJ2-1; clone size: -; CDR3 DNA: TGTGCCAGCAGCCAAAGAGACAGGGTCGGGTACAATGAGCAGTTCTTC; CDR3 protein: CASSQRDRVGYNEQFF
D gene: -; V gene: TRBV28; J gene: TRBJ1-1; clone size: few; CDR3 DNA: TGTGCCAGCAGTTTATTTGTCCGCCTTCACAACGAAGCTTTCTTT; CDR3 protein: CASSLFVRLHNEAFF
D gene: -; V gene: TRBV28; J gene: TRBJ1-2; clone size: -; CDR3 DNA: TGTGCCAGCAGTTTTTTCGACACCAACTATGGCTACACCTTC; CDR3 protein: CASSFFDTNYGYTF
D gene: -; V gene: TRBV27; J gene: TRBJ1-6; clone size: many; CDR3 DNA: TGTGCCAGCACCGTCGTAGCCGACGGCTTTTCACCCCTCCACTTT; CDR3 protein: CASTVVADGFSPLHF
D gene: TRBD1; V gene: TRBV5-4; J gene: TRBJ1-2; clone size: -; CDR3 DNA: TGTGCCAGCAGCCCGGACAGGGGGTCCTATGGCTACACCTTC; CDR3 protein: CASSPDRGSYGYTF
D gene: TRBD1; V gene: TRBV4-1; J gene: TRBJ2-3; clone size: once; CDR3 DNA: TGCGCCAGCAGCCAAGATGGGACAGGGGGCGGCACAGATACGCAGTATTTT; CDR3 protein: CASSQDGTGGGTDTQYF
D gene: TRBD1; V gene: TRBV5-1; J gene: TRBJ1-1; clone size: -; CDR3 DNA: TGCGCCAGCAGTTTGACAGGGGGGAGCACTGAAGCTTTCTTT; CDR3 protein: CASSLTGGSTEAFF
D gene: TRBD1; V gene: TRBV12-5; J gene: TRBJ1-4; clone size: -; CDR3 DNA: TGTGCTAGTGGCTACGCCGGGACAGGGGACGAAAAACTGTTTTTT; CDR3 protein: CASGYAGTGDEKLFF
D gene: -; V gene: TRBV30; J gene: TRBJ1-4; clone size: -; CDR3 DNA: TGTGCCTGGAGTGGCAGAACTAATGAAAAACTGTTTTTT; CDR3 protein: CAWSGRTNEKLFF
D gene: TRBD1; V gene: TRBV7-7; J gene: TRBJ2-1; clone size: -; CDR3 DNA: TGTGCTAGCAGCCGGGACAGTGGGAATGAGCAGTTCTTC; CDR3 protein: CASSRDSGNEQFF
D gene: TRBD2; V gene: TRBV7-3; J gene: TRBJ2-7; clone size: -; CDR3 DNA: TGTGCCAGCAGCTTAGTTGGGGAGGGAACGCAGTACTTC; CDR3 protein: CASSLVGEGTQYF
D gene: -; V gene: TRBV18; J gene: TRBJ2-5; clone size: -; CDR3 DNA: TGTGCCAGCTCACCACCTAGCGCCGAGACCCAGTACTTC; CDR3 protein: CASSPPSAETQYF
D gene: -; V gene: TRBV4-1; J gene: TRBJ2-5; clone size: -; CDR3 DNA: TGCGCCAGCAGCCAAGGGACAAGGAGTCAAGAGACCCAGTACTTC; CDR3 protein: CASSQGTRSQETQYF
D gene: TRBD1; V gene: TRBV19; J gene: TRBJ2-1; clone size: -; CDR3 DNA: TGTGCCAGTACCACGACAGGGACCTACAATGAGCAGTTCTTC; CDR3 protein: CASTTTGTYNEQFF
D gene: -; V gene: TRBV6-5; J gene: TRBJ2-7; clone size: -; CDR3 DNA: TGTGCCAGCAGTTTCGAACATCCCACCTACGAGCAGTACTTC; CDR3 protein: CASSFEHPTYEQYF
D gene: TRBD1; V gene: TRBV12-3/TRBV12-4; J gene: TRBJ2-1; clone size: -; CDR3 DNA: TGTGCCAGCAGGGACAGGGGTGAGCAGTTCTTC; CDR3 protein: CASRDRGEQFF
D gene: TRBD1; V gene: TRBV3-1/TRBV3-2; J gene: TRBJ2-3; clone size: -; CDR3 DNA: TGTGCCAGCAGCTTAGACGAGACAGGGGATGATTTGACAGATACGCAGTATTTT; CDR3 protein: CASSLDETGDDLTDTQYF
D gene: -; V gene: TRBV19; J gene: TRBJ2-7; clone size: -; CDR3 DNA: TGTGCCAGTAGCTATACAGGGCGTATCTACGAGCAGTACTTC; CDR3 protein: CASSYTGRIYEQYF
D gene: -; V gene: TRBV6-1; J gene: TRBJ2-3; clone size: -; CDR3 DNA: TGTGCCAGCAGTGAAGCGGAGGGATTGGCAGATACGCAGTATTTT; CDR3 protein: CASSEAEGLADTQYF
D gene: -; V gene: TRBV7-6; J gene: TRBJ2-1; clone size: -; CDR3 DNA: TGTGCCAGCAGCAGAGGAGGGTGGCGATCCTCCTACAATGAGCAGTTCTTC; CDR3 protein: CASSRGGWRSSYNEQFF
D gene: -; V gene: TRBV7-2; J gene: TRBJ1-1; clone size: -; CDR3 DNA: TGTGCCAGCAGCTCACTTAGTTACACTGAAGCTTTCTTT; CDR3 protein: CASSSLSYTEAFF
D gene: -; V gene: TRBV28; J gene: TRBJ2-5; clone size: -; CDR3 DNA: TGTGCCAGCTTCTCTAAGCGGGTCCAAGAGACCCAGTACTTC; CDR3 protein: CASFSKRVQETQYF
D gene: -; V gene: TRBV28; J gene: TRBJ1-2; clone size: -; CDR3 DNA: TGTGCCAGCAGTGAGGAGAACTATGGCTACACCTTC; CDR3 protein: CASSEENYGYTF
D gene: -; V gene: TRBV6-6; J gene: TRBJ1-5; clone size: few; CDR3 DNA: TGTGCCAGCAGTCCCCCAGGGGGCAATCAGCCCCAGCATTTT; CDR3 protein: CASSPPGGNQPQHF
D gene: TRBD1; V gene: TRBV2; J gene: TRBJ1-4; clone size: -; CDR3 DNA: TGTGCCAGCAGTGCACAGGGGAATGAAAAACTGTTTTTT; CDR3 protein: CASSAQGNEKLFF